This T cell receptor (beta chain) came from a study of T cell responses to AZD1222 COVID-19 vaccine (dated by TCRdb to the early 2020s). Concerning the study at large: A total of 230 to 250 trial participants underwent TCR sequencing, of whom about 200 received two doses of AZD1222 and some 25 received two doses of the MenACWY control vaccine. Trial participants were enrolled into age subgroups of 18-55, 56-69 and 70-plus years, which contained approximately 150, 30 and 60 TCR-sequenced participants, respectively. Here is what the overall study found, with its caveats: Vaccine-associated CD4 TCRs spanned the whole spike protein, with dominant responses in regions 160-218 and 743-854. A significant rise in spike-specific TCR breadth and depth was observed after two AZD1222 doses relative to day 0 and relative to MenACWY recipients. Epitopes outside the regions mutated in the B.1.351 and B.1.1.7 variants were reportedly recognized by nearly half of the unique spike-specific TCRs. Participants were mostly white British and included more females than males, and it was suggested by the authors that clonal diversity may have been underestimated. Because no day 14 peak-response samples were available, repertoires were characterized only after the peak T cell response. In the small 56-69-year group, the increase in depth fell short of significance, most likely because of low power. Conclusions about previously exposed vaccinees are limited because only 5 or 6 AZD1222 recipients were SARS-CoV-2 seropositive at baseline.

The time point label of this sample denotes: baseline before first vaccination. The label giving this sample's treatment or condition can be read as: meningococcal conjugate vaccine given as trial control. Vaccinee samples were obtained from the UK trials COV001 and COV002, which included a single-blind randomized controlled phase 2/3 trial of AZD1222 (ChAdOx1 nCoV-19) in healthy adults. For TCRbeta chain sequencing, PBMC samples were collected from trial participants at day 0 and at day 28 after the second dose. A word on this clone: The target of this receptor is not known. No much larger clone exists at a distance of one base, and base qualities are not known.

The germline V gene yields KGHSH for CDR1 and LQKENI for CDR2. V was cut back by 0 bases and J by 2 bases, leaving a gap of 5 bases between them. From the cysteine through the phenylalanine, the CDR3 covers 14 amino acids. Only the CDR3 DNA is retained, 42 bases long and in frame from the first base. The CDR3 regions of human TCRbeta chains were analyzed by immunosequencing. Concerning the study's data processing: TCRs in the repertoires were matched against a reference library of SARS-CoV-2-specific TCRs that had been generated with the MIRA antigen-specificity platform. Breadth meant the fraction of unique TCRs that were SARS-CoV-2-associated, whereas depth meant the fraction of total T cells that were SARS-CoV-2-associated. Using the MIRA data, each spike-specific TCR was assigned both to the spike region to which the TCR was reactive and to a CD4 or CD8 class. Log10-transformed breadth and depth values were compared by one-way ANOVA with Sidak's multiple comparisons tests. As stored in TCRdb, this immuneACCESS dataset retains in-frame rearrangements with V and J assigned. A fraction of the clones does not appear; measured against another copy, unresolved V genes explain less than half of the discrepancy, and the remainder lacks a known reason. V and J calls and clone size are copied from that table; D and trimming were computed from the DNA. The sample profile shows some 150,000 clones; 75% to 95% of them were found once. Less than 3.5% of the sample rests with the top ten.

The sample here was peripheral blood, taken on day 0 of MenACWY control vaccination. This receptor chain uses TRBV18 and TRBJ1-5; the D gene identity is not certain. This TCR came from an adult in good health. CDR3 region: CASSPPGGNQPQHF. The DNA sequence is TGTGCCAGCTCACCACCCGGGGGCAATCAGCCCCAGCATTTT.